This TCR beta chain is from a study of neurological immune-mediated disorders. Germline V gives CDR1 SGHTA, CDR2 FQGNSA. The CDR3 runs 17 residues. The V end was cut by 1 base, the J end by 2 bases, with 16 bases between. General observations from the study: Among expanded clones, no CDR3 amino acid sequences were shared across subjects, a pattern suggesting private repertoires in all groups. HTLV-1-associated myelopathy had the most TCR clonal expansion, while multiple sclerosis had the least, a level that fell below healthy controls.

At least ten counts were recorded for this clonotype. Its antigen is undetermined. A 10-nucleotide random UMI tagged transcripts in template-switch 5'RACE cDNA synthesis. TCRdb fed the 5' RACE reads into MiXCR, producing one record per CDR3 protein. The repertoire holds more than 55,000 distinct CDR3 sequences, with roughly 9.7% as singletons. Time point given: longitudinal time-point 2. Preparation of the unsorted libraries drew on 2 million PBMCs stored at -80 C. This sequence joins TRBV7-2 and TRBJ2-3, with D perhaps TRBD2 (5 bases). Specimen: PBMCs. The TCR sequence derives from a young man in good health. In nucleotides, the CDR3 is TGTGCCAGCAGCTTAGATCCAGGCGGGTCCTACACAGATACGCAGTATTTT. As protein: CASSLDPGGSYTDTQYF.